The TCR beta chain under discussion was sequenced for a study of OX40 agonist ivuxolimab in advanced cancers. The CDR3 contains 14 residues. Germline V lookup: CDR1 SGHVS, CDR2 FNYEAQ. V dropped 2 bases and J dropped 0 bases, with 4 bases sitting between them. Sequencing used immunoSEQ multiplex PCR; TCRdb keeps in-frame clones, though not all of them. The sample consists of about 32,000 clones, over 75% of them appearing once. This specimen was CD4+ or CD8+ T cells sorted from blood, taken in a trial of the OX40 agonist ivuxolimab. The sequence was obtained from an adult with an advanced solid tumor such as melanoma, head and neck, liver or kidney cancer. The J gene is TRBJ1-4, the V gene TRBV7-6, with D hard to call. In DNA form, the CDR3 reads TGTGCCAGCAGCTTACGGGCAACTAATGAAAAACTGTTTTTT. This codes for CASSLRATNEKLFF.